These 29 T cell receptor beta chains originate from one sample sequenced in a study of CD8 T cells in ankylosing spondylitis. Study conclusions and caveats: Seemingly distinctive of ankylosing spondylitis blood was a TCR beta motif formed by eight highly homologous variants.

These TCRs' antigens remain unknown. TCRdb reanalysed the 5' RACE reads using MiXCR and keeps one entry per CDR3 protein. The table lists roughly 220,000 distinct CDR3 sequences, 18% of them singletons. The material sequenced was blood, either unsorted or a sorted T cell fraction (not recorded which). The receptors were gathered from a male donor with ankylosing spondylitis.

There are a few counts of this clonotype. CDR3 coding DNA: TGTGCCATCAGTGGGGGCGTCTACAATGAGCAGTTCTTC. As protein: CAISGGVYNEQFF. The chain links TRBV10-3 to TRBJ2-1, with a weak D call TRBD1 (5 bases). Germline V lookup: CDR1 ENHRY, CDR2 SYGVKD. V dropped 4 bases and J dropped 3 bases, with 7 bases sitting between them. This CDR3 is built from 13 residues.

V gene TRBV4-1 combines with J gene TRBJ1-4; D not certain. CDR1 MGHRA and CDR2 YSYEKL come from the germline V gene. V dropped 1 base and J dropped 8 bases, with 14 bases sitting between them. This CDR3 contains 15 residues. Here the CDR3 DNA reads TGCGCCAGCAGCCAAGGAGCCCAAACGCAGGAAAAACTGTTTTTT. It is translated as CASSQGAQTQEKLFF.

This clonotype was recorded a few times. V usage is TRBV7-9 and J usage is TRBJ1-3; maybe TRBD1 (5 bases). Germline CDR1 and CDR2: SEHNR and FQNEAQ (reference sequence). The CDR3 loop spans 16 amino acids. V shed 5 bases and J shed 4 bases, with 18 bases lying between them. CDR3 in DNA: TGTGCCAGCAGCGATACCAGGGTGGTAGGAGGAAACACCATATATTTT. Its translation: CASSDTRVVGGNTIYF.

The chain is built from TRBV19 and TRBJ2-2; the D call may be TRBD1 or TRBD2 (5 bases each). Germline CDR1 is LNHDA and CDR2 is SQIVND (reference sequence). V lost 5 bases and J lost 6, with 16 bases in between. This CDR3 has 15 residues. The CDR3 here is CASSPTGTAAGELFF. The CDR3 DNA reads TGTGCCAGTAGTCCGACCGGGACCGCGGCCGGGGAGCTGTTTTTT.

The CDR3 sequence is CASSLVGGQGHYGYTF. In DNA form, the CDR3 reads TGTGCCAGCAGCTTAGTTGGAGGACAGGGACACTATGGCTACACCTTC. V gene TRBV7-9 combines with J gene TRBJ1-2; 8 positions agree with TRBD1. The junction had 7 bases not matched to a gene; V was cut back by 1 base and J by 3 bases. Germline lookup yields CDR1 SEHNR and CDR2 FQNEAQ (reference sequence). The CDR3 has 16 amino acids.

The CDR3 DNA reads TGCAGCGTTGAAGATCGGGTGGAGGGACGGGGTGAGCAGTTCTTC. Translated, it gives CSVEDRVEGRGEQFF. The V and J genes are TRBV29-1 and TRBJ2-1; tentative D call: TRBD2 (6 bases). The CDR3 has 15 residues. Germline V CDR1 and CDR2: SQVTM, ANQGSEA. The V gene lost 0 bases and the J gene lost 9 bases, with 18 bases spanning the gap.

This chain links TRBV5-1 with TRBJ2-3; D ambiguous. CDR1 is SGHRS and CDR2 is YFSETQ in the germline V gene. Trimming left V 6 bases short and J 5 bases short, with 13 bases between. This CDR3 region has 13 residues. For the CDR3, the DNA is TGCGCCAGCAAATTTGCGGCAGTAGATACGCAGTATTTT. Amino acids: CASKFAAVDTQYF.

This clonotype was seen a few times. The chain has TRBV11-2 and TRBJ2-1, with 8 positions matching TRBD1. This CDR3 contains 16 residues. Per the germline V gene, CDR1 is SGHAT and CDR2 is FQNNGV. The V segment lost 0 bases and the J segment 8 bases; nucleotides outside the gene matches: 9. The CDR3 bases are TGTGCCAGCAGCTTAGAGCCGACAGGGGCGGGTTATGAGCAGTTCTTC. It is translated as CASSLEPTGAGYEQFF.

A few counts support this clonotype. The chain combines TRBV7-9 with TRBJ1-1; 10 bases match TRBD1. This CDR3 has 13 residues. The germline V gene encodes CDR1 SEHNR and CDR2 FQNEAQ (reference sequence). V lost 8 bases to trimming and J lost 5 bases; unmatched junction nucleotides: 5. CDR3 in DNA: TGTGCCAGCGCTGGGACAGGGGTTACTGAAGCTTTCTTT. Translated, it gives CASAGTGVTEAFF.

This clonotype appeared a few times. The rearrangement joins TRBV6-2 or TRBV6-3 to TRBJ2-5, with D uncertain. This CDR3 has 13 residues. Trimming pared 0 bases from V and 3 bases from J, leaving 5 bases between. CDR1 is MNHEY, CDR2 SVGEGT, per germline. The CDR3 reads CASSYSEEETQYF. The CDR3, as DNA: TGTGCCAGCAGTTACTCTGAGGAAGAGACCCAGTACTTC.

This chain links TRBV15 with TRBJ2-5, with a weak D call TRBD1 (5 bases). Germline CDR1 LNHNV, CDR2 YYDKDF (reference sequence). This CDR3 has 15 amino acids. The germline V and J ends were trimmed by 0 bases and 6 bases, with 14 bases remaining between them. Here the CDR3 DNA reads TGTGCCACCAGCAGAGATCTAGGGGCCTCTAAGACCCAGTACTTC. Protein product: CATSRDLGASKTQYF.

This clonotype was detected only a few times. The chain has TRBV27 and TRBJ2-3; a possible D gene is TRBD2 (5 bases). Germline CDR1 and CDR2: MNHEY and SMNVEV (reference sequence). V was clipped by 6 bases and J by 1 base, with 23 bases between them. The CDR3 sequence is 18 residues long. In DNA form, the CDR3 reads TGTGCCAGCAGCCCAGGCCAGCACATAGCGCGAGGCACAGATACGCAGTATTTT. This codes for CASSPGQHIARGTDTQYF.

This clonotype was counted between two and nine times. The chain links TRBV5-1 to TRBJ1-1; 8 bases agree with TRBD1. The length of the CDR3 is 16 residues. The germline V gene encodes CDR1 SGHRS and CDR2 YFSETQ. V trimming: 4 bases; J trimming: 7 bases; junction bases outside the gene matches: 15. The CDR3 here is CASSPRDRPGEGEAFF. CDR3 nucleotides: TGCGCCAGCAGCCCGAGGGACAGGCCCGGGGAGGGTGAAGCTTTCTTT.

This clonotype turned up a few times. The rearrangement uses TRBV2 and TRBJ1-1; 7 bases agree with TRBD1. V shed 3 bases, J shed 3 bases, and the junction held 4 bases outside the gene matches. Germline V gene sequence: CDR1 SNHLY, CDR2 FYNNEI. The CDR3 consists of 14 residues. The CDR3 protein is CASSDKGADTEAFF. The DNA for the CDR3 is TGTGCCAGCAGTGACAAGGGGGCCGACACTGAAGCTTTCTTT.

This chain uses TRBV5-6 with TRBJ1-2, with D possibly matching TRBD1 (6 bases). Between the trimmed V and J ends, which lost 3 bases and 0 bases, there was a span of 15 bases. This CDR3 has 16 residues. The germline CDR1 and CDR2 sequences are SGHDT and YYEEEE. CDR3 nucleotide sequence: TGTGCCAGCAGCTCCCTCTCCGGGACACCTAACTATGGCTACACCTTC. Translation: CASSSLSGTPNYGYTF.

The chain is built from TRBV9 and TRBJ1-5, with 7 bases that match TRBD1. After removal of 3 bases from V and 3 bases from J, the junction contained 3 bases not matched to a gene. Germline V gives CDR1 SGDLS, CDR2 YYNGEE. CDR3 length equals 14 residues. The DNA for the CDR3 is TGTGCCAGCAGCGCCGGACAGGACAATCAGCCCCAGCATTTT. This gives the protein CASSAGQDNQPQHF.

In DNA form, the CDR3 reads TGCAGTGCTAGAGTGATGGGACGAAGTAACTATGGCTACACCTTC. Translation: CSARVMGRSNYGYTF. The chain joins TRBV20-1 to TRBJ1-2, with D maybe TRBD1 (5 bases). CDR1 and CDR2 (germline): DFQATT, SNEGSKA (reference sequence). This CDR3 is built from 15 residues. Trimming took off 1 base at V and 1 base at J, with 13 bases between the two ends.

There are a few counts of this clonotype. The chain combines TRBV13 with TRBJ1-6; D may be TRBD1 (5 bases). With 2 bases removed from V and 11 bases from J, the gap between germline ends came to 13 bases. This CDR3 is built from 14 residues. Germline CDR1 is PRHDT and CDR2 is FYEKMQ (reference sequence). CDR3 protein: CASSLYRGSTPLHF. CDR3 DNA: TGTGCCAGCAGCTTATATCGGGGGTCGACACCCCTCCACTTT. The entire variable domain, with the rest obtained from reference TRBV13 and TRBJ1-6, is as follows: AAGVIQSPRHLIKEKRETATLKCYPIPRHDTVYWYQQGPGQDPQFLISFYEKMQSDKGSIPDRFSAQQFSDYHSELNMSSLELGDSALYFCASSLYRGSTPLHFGNGTRLTVT.

This clonotype occurred a few times. The chain links TRBV13 to TRBJ2-3; no reliable D call. Trimming took off 1 base at V and 2 bases at J, with 7 bases between the two ends. The germline gives CDR1 PRHDT, CDR2 FYEKMQ (reference sequence). The CDR3 extends over 14 amino acids. CDR3 in DNA: TGTGCCAGCAGCTTAGATGGGGTCACAGATACGCAGTATTTT. It specifies CASSLDGVTDTQYF.

This sequence joins TRBV4-1 and TRBJ2-2, with 11 nucleotides matching TRBD2. In germline, CDR1 is MGHRA, CDR2 YSYEKL. Unmatched junction bases numbered 6, after V lost 6 bases and J lost 6 bases. This CDR3 region has 15 residues. The CDR3 loop is CASSPLAGGSGELFF. DNA for the CDR3: TGCGCCAGCAGTCCGCTAGCGGGGGGTTCCGGGGAGCTGTTTTTT.

This clonotype has only a few counts. This chain uses TRBV7-9 with TRBJ2-2; D uncertain. Trimming took 1 base from V and 3 from J, leaving 12 bases between them. CDR3 length: 16 amino acids. CDR1 is SEHNR and CDR2 is FQNEAQ in the germline V gene (reference sequence). Here the CDR3 reads CASSLGAADYTGELFF. In DNA form, the CDR3 reads TGTGCCAGCAGCTTAGGGGCAGCTGATTACACCGGGGAGCTGTTTTTT.

This clonotype was counted a few times. The chain carries TRBV28 and TRBJ1-1, with D maybe TRBD1 (6 bases). The CDR3 extends over 14 amino acids. Germline values: CDR1 MDHEN, CDR2 SYDVKM. V lost 2 bases and J 6 bases, leaving 13 bases between the germline ends. Here the CDR3 DNA reads TGTGCCAGCAGTTTAGTCTGGACAGTCGCTGAAGCTTTCTTT. Translation gives CASSLVWTVAEAFF.

The V gene is TRBV4-1, the J gene TRBJ2-7; D is ambiguous. CDR1 is MGHRA, CDR2 YSYEKL, per germline. The CDR3 contains 14 residues. The V end was cut by 0 bases, the J end by 4 bases, with 10 bases between. The CDR3 coding sequence is TGCGCCAGCAGCCAAGAACCACAGACTTACGAGCAGTACTTC. Translated: CASSQEPQTYEQYF.

The chain has TRBV4-1 and TRBJ1-2; D uncertain. V was cut by 7 bases and J by 4 bases, with 16 bases left in between. Germline CDR1 and CDR2: MGHRA and YSYEKL. This CDR3 spans 14 amino acids. The CDR3 DNA sequence: TGCGCCAGCATGGGCCTCGGAACAACCTATGGCTACACCTTC. This translates into CASMGLGTTYGYTF.

A few counts support this clonotype. This chain uses TRBV4-1 with TRBJ2-1, with TRBD2 as a possible D gene (6 bases). Germline-derived CDR1 and CDR2 are MGHRA and YSYEKL. V lost 4 bases and J 0 bases, leaving 13 bases between the germline ends. There are 16 residues in the CDR3. CDR3 in amino acids: CASSPEGPSSYNEQFF. In DNA, the CDR3 is TGCGCCAGCAGCCCGGAGGGGCCGAGCTCCTACAATGAGCAGTTCTTC.

The chain recombines TRBV11-2 with TRBJ2-7, with D tentatively TRBD2 (5 bases). The CDR3 has 14 residues. CDR1 SGHAT and CDR2 FQNNGV come from the germline V gene. V was cut by 7 bases and J by 7 bases, with 20 bases left in between. This CDR3 is CASTPGGPLYEQYF. The DNA for the CDR3 is TGTGCCAGCACCCCGGGCGGGCCCCTTTATGAGCAGTACTTC.

The chain has TRBV18 and TRBJ2-2; D unresolved. CDR1 is KGHSH and CDR2 is LQKENI in the germline V gene. The CDR3 is 14 residues long. Trimming pared 4 bases from V and 1 base from J, leaving 7 bases between. CDR3: CASSQGWNTGELFF. CDR3 DNA: TGTGCCAGCTCACAGGGATGGAACACCGGGGAGCTGTTTTTT.

The chain couples TRBV29-1 to TRBJ2-1, with a possible D match to TRBD2 (5 bases). Germline CDR1 and CDR2: SQVTM and ANQGSEA. V gave up 0 bases and J gave up 9 bases, with 6 bases separating them. CDR3 size: 11 residues. In DNA form, the CDR3 reads TGCAGCGTTGAAGATCGGGGTGAGCAGTTCTTC. Amino acid sequence: CSVEDRGEQFF.

This rearrangement joins TRBV7-9 to TRBJ2-1, with 8 bases that match TRBD2. The ends lost 5 bases at V and 6 bases at J; junction bases unmatched: 12. Germline V CDR1 and CDR2: SEHNR, FQNEAQ (reference sequence). CDR3 length equals 16 residues. The CDR3 reads CASSPRIAGYVNEQFF. CDR3 bases: TGTGCCAGCAGCCCGCGTATAGCGGGATATGTCAATGAGCAGTTCTTC.